This T cell receptor (beta chain) was recovered during a study of cytomegalovirus exposure and HLA in healthy donors. This clone was recorded only once. Both 60 Vbeta primers and 13 Jbeta primers went into the PCR. Assay used: immunoSEQ multiplex PCR; TCRdb lists only in-frame clones, some missing. The sample records 190,000 or so clones, roughly 87% being singletons. Trimming took 3 bases from V and 6 from J; bases not matched to a gene: 8. CDR1 is SGDLS and CDR2 is YYNGEE in the germline V gene. The CDR3 loop spans 14 amino acids. Sequenced: PBMCs. The clonotype was recovered from a man in his fifties in good health and CMV-seronegative. The V and J genes are TRBV9 and TRBJ2-7; 8 bases match TRBD1. The chain's CDR3 is CASSAQGAVGEQYF. The CDR3 nucleotides are TGTGCCAGCAGCGCCCAGGGGGCGGTGGGCGAGCAGTACTTC.